This T cell receptor beta chain was identified in a study of glioma-infiltrating T cells after dendritic cell vaccination. The CDR3 runs 15 residues. The V gene's germline CDR1 is ENHRY and CDR2 SYGVKD. V dropped 2 bases and J dropped 6 bases, with 17 bases sitting between them. Measured with immunoSEQ multiplex PCR; TCRdb has only the in-frame clones, and not every one. The sample holds about 64,000 clones, 82% seen once. Sample: blood, taken before dendritic cell vaccination. This rearrangement joins TRBV10-3 to TRBJ2-7; D may be TRBD1 (6 bases). The origin of this receptor is a human donor with glioblastoma. CDR3: CAISEEGGSLGEQYF. CDR3 sequence (DNA): TGTGCCATCAGTGAGGAAGGGGGTTCTCTGGGCGAGCAGTACTTC.